This entry features one T cell receptor beta chain sequence. The data are from a study of blood T cell repertoires in COVID-19. Study context: Acute and convalescent COVID-19 specimens originated in the United States, Italy and Spain. PBMCs, B-cell-depleted T cells, or T cells were the source of the cDNA or gDNA that made up the material.

Sequenced by immunoSEQ multiplex PCR; TCRdb stores in-frame clones only, minus some. The sample has 25,000 to 30,000 clones, about 90% seen once; the top ten hold under 2.5%. The CDR3 loop spans 17 amino acids. The germline gives CDR1 MNHEY, CDR2 SMNVEV (reference sequence). The V and J ends lost 5 bases and 12 bases, in that order; junction bases with no gene match: 21. V usage is TRBV27 and J usage is TRBJ2-1; 8 bases line up with TRBD1. This TCR derives from a man over 45 with active COVID-19. The sequenced sample consisted of peripheral blood. In DNA, the CDR3 is TGTGCCAGCAGTCCCTTGCGGACAGGGAAAAGTACAATGACGCAGTTCTTC. As protein: CASSPLRTGKSTMTQFF.